These 32 T cell receptor beta chains were sequenced from one sample in a study of blood T cell repertoires in COVID-19. The method was immunoSEQ multiplex PCR; TCRdb's version includes in-frame clones alone and lacks a portion of them. The top ten clones hold around 20% of a sample with over 150,000 clones, about nine tenths of them seen once. Sample: peripheral blood. Receptor source: a man in his 70s with active or convalescent COVID-19.

The chain joins TRBV2 to TRBJ2-7; maybe TRBD1 (5 bases). The CDR3 covers 13 residues. Looked up from germline, CDR1 is SNHLY and CDR2 is FYNNEI. Trimming removed 8 bases from V and 3 bases from J, with 14 bases in between. The CDR3 DNA is TGTGCCAGCTCCAATAAGGGGTACTACGAGCAGTACTTC. It codes for CASSNKGYYEQYF.

V and J are TRBV5-8 and TRBJ1-5; D ambiguous. Germline lookup yields CDR1 SGHTS and CDR2 YDEGEE. Trimming took off 6 bases at V and 8 bases at J, with 21 bases between the two ends. There are 15 residues in the CDR3. Written as DNA, the CDR3 is TGTGCCAGCAACCCTCCCCCAGGAGGAAGGGAGCCCCAGCATTTT. Encoded protein: CASNPPPGGREPQHF.

The CDR3 is CASSQRSGVLMNTEAFF. The CDR3 DNA is TGCGCCAGCAGCCAAAGGTCCGGAGTCCTGATGAACACTGAAGCTTTCTTT. The V and J genes are TRBV4-3 and TRBJ1-1; D uncertain. The CDR3 has 17 amino acids. Germline V gene data show CDR1 as LGHNA and CDR2 as YSLEER. Trimming removed 2 bases from V and 0 bases from J, with 16 bases in between.

The chain employs TRBV7-2 and TRBJ2-7; maybe TRBD1 (6 bases). Germline V gene sequence: CDR1 SGHTA, CDR2 FQGNSA. The CDR3 totals 14 residues. Trimming stripped 2 bases from V and 2 bases from J, with 10 bases between. CDR3 sequence (DNA): TGTGCCAGCAGCTTAAAGGGGGTAACCTACGAGCAGTACTTC. Encoded protein: CASSLKGVTYEQYF.

Only a few counts were recorded for this clone. In DNA form, the CDR3 reads TGTGCCAGCAGCTTAACAGGTTTCTCTTACGAGCAGTACTTC. Its translation: CASSLTGFSYEQYF. The chain has TRBV5-8 and TRBJ2-7; possibly TRBD1 for D (5 bases). The CDR3 contains 14 residues. With 2 bases removed from V and 4 bases from J, the gap between germline ends came to 13 bases. CDR1 and CDR2 (germline): SGHTS, YDEGEE.

This chain uses TRBV29-1 with TRBJ2-7; TRBD1 matches at 9 bases. With 4 bases clipped from V and 4 bases from J, the junction kept 11 bases outside the gene matches. The CDR3 covers 15 residues. Germline assignment: CDR1 SQVTM and CDR2 ANQGSEA. As DNA, the CDR3 is TGCAGCGTTGGGGCGCCGGGACAGGGTCGATACGAGCAGTACTTC. It is translated as CSVGAPGQGRYEQYF.

The CDR3 bases are TGTGCCACCAGCAGAGGAGAGAACACTGAAGCTTTCTTT. Amino acids: CATSRGENTEAFF. The V and J genes are TRBV15 and TRBJ1-1; no clear D. Germline V gene data show CDR1 as LNHNV and CDR2 as YYDKDF (reference sequence). This CDR3 spans 13 amino acids. The germline V and J ends were trimmed by 1 base and 1 base, with 4 bases remaining between them. Combining the CDR3 with reference TRBV15 and TRBJ1-1 gives the whole variable domain DAMVIQNPRYQVTQFGKPVTLSCSQTLNHNVMYWYQQKSSQAPKLLFHYYDKDFNNEADTPDNFQSRRPNTSFCFLDIRSPGLGDTAMYLCATSRGENTEAFFGQGTRLTVV.

The chain uses TRBV7-6 and TRBJ2-2, with 10 bases identical to TRBD1. With 5 bases clipped from V and 4 bases from J, the junction kept 7 bases outside the gene matches. The CDR3 is 16 amino acids. Germline CDR1 is SGHVS and CDR2 is FNYEAQ. DNA of the CDR3: TGTGCCAGCAGCCAAGACAGGGGGCAGTTCACCGGGGAGCTGTTTTTT. This sequence encodes CASSQDRGQFTGELFF.

The CDR3 spells CASSPSGTEPIESYTF. CDR3 in DNA: TGCGCCAGCAGCCCAAGCGGGACTGAGCCTATAGAGAGCTACACCTTC. The chain recombines TRBV5-1 with TRBJ1-2, with D perhaps matching TRBD1 (5 bases). Trimming removed 4 bases from V and 9 bases from J, with 25 bases in between. CDR3 size: 16 residues. The germline CDR1 and CDR2 sequences are SGHRS and YFSETQ.

This chain uses TRBV7-6 with TRBJ2-2; 14 nucleotides line up with TRBD2. The CDR3 contains 18 residues. The germline CDR1 and CDR2 sequences are SGHVS and FNYEAQ. V gave up 4 bases and J gave up 4 bases; unmatched junction bases: 8. The CDR3 reads CASSSGTSGSVATGELFF. The CDR3 DNA follows: TGTGCCAGCAGCTCGGGGACTAGCGGGAGTGTTGCCACCGGGGAGCTGTTTTTT.

J is TRBJ1-5 and V is TRBV28; 9 bases match TRBD1. This CDR3 region has 18 residues. The trim removed 4 bases at V and 11 bases at J, leaving 21 bases unmatched. Per germline, CDR1 MDHEN and CDR2 SYDVKM. The DNA for the CDR3 is TGTGCCAGCAGTTCACACCCCAGGACAGGGGTAATGTTCCCGGCCCAGCATTTT. Translated: CASSSHPRTGVMFPAQHF.

The chain employs TRBV20-1 and TRBJ1-3; D gene ambiguous. With 6 bases removed from V and 6 bases from J, the gap between germline ends came to 9 bases. Per the germline V gene, CDR1 is DFQATT and CDR2 is SNEGSKA (reference sequence). CDR3 length: 11 residues. CDR3 region: CSAKGANTIYF. In DNA form, the CDR3 reads TGCAGTGCAAAAGGAGCAAACACCATATATTTT.

The chain combines TRBV5-1 with TRBJ1-1; unclear D gene. The CDR3 spans 13 residues. V dropped 1 base and J dropped 5 bases, with 9 bases sitting between them. The germline V gene encodes CDR1 SGHRS and CDR2 YFSETQ. The CDR3: CASSLWGDTEAFF. CDR3 bases: TGCGCCAGCAGCTTGTGGGGAGATACTGAAGCTTTCTTT.

The genes are TRBV19 and TRBJ2-7, with 7 bases identical to TRBD2. The germline V gene encodes CDR1 LNHDA and CDR2 SQIVND (reference sequence). The CDR3 contains 17 residues. The V and J ends lost 3 bases and 2 bases, in that order; junction bases with no gene match: 13. CDR3 nucleotides: TGTGCCAGTAGTATGGCATCCGGGTCTAGCGGTACCTACGAGCAGTACTTC. Translated, it gives CASSMASGSSGTYEQYF.

This clone occurred once. The J gene is TRBJ2-2, the V gene TRBV6-5; tentative D call: TRBD1 (7 bases). The V end was cut by 5 bases, the J end by 6 bases, with 16 bases between. The germline CDR1 and CDR2 sequences are MNHEY and SVGAGI. CDR3 size: 15 residues. CDR3 bases: TGTGCCAGCAGTAATTACAGGAGGGGGCCCGGGGAGCTGTTTTTT. This codes for CASSNYRRGPGELFF.

The rearrangement joins TRBV9 to TRBJ1-2, with 7 nucleotides matching TRBD1. CDR1 and CDR2 from the germline V gene are SGDLS and YYNGEE. Trimming at V came to 5 bases and at J to 4 bases, leaving 8 bases not matched to a gene. The CDR3 loop spans 14 amino acids. The CDR3 is CASSTTGDGYGYTF. In nucleotides, the CDR3 is TGTGCCAGCAGTACCACAGGGGACGGCTATGGCTACACCTTC. The full variable domain, completed using reference TRBV9 and TRBJ1-2, is DSGVTQTPKHLITATGQRVTLRCSPRSGDLSVYWYQQSLDQGLQFLIQYYNGEERAKGNILERFSAQQFPDLHSELNLSSLELGDSALYFCASSTTGDGYGYTFGSGTRLTVV.

A note on this clone: Other nucleotide sequences from this sample produce the same CDR3. This chain links TRBV7-2 with TRBJ2-7; perhaps TRBD1 as D (6 bases). Germline loops: CDR1 SGHTA, CDR2 FQGNSA. This CDR3 spans 15 amino acids. The germline V and J ends were trimmed by 1 base and 0 bases, with 10 bases remaining between them. CDR3 sequence reads: CASSLGRGFSYEQYF. CDR3 DNA: TGTGCCAGCAGCTTAGGCAGGGGATTCTCCTACGAGCAGTACTTC.

This clone has more than one count but fewer than ten. The rearrangement links TRBV7-2 to TRBJ1-1; 7 bases fit TRBD1. This CDR3 region has 13 residues. Germline values: CDR1 SGHTA, CDR2 FQGNSA. V lost 8 bases to trimming and J lost 1 base; unmatched junction nucleotides: 4. CDR3 DNA: TGTGCCAGCCTGGGACAGTGGAACACTGAAGCTTTCTTT. It translates to CASLGQWNTEAFF.

CDR3 loop: CATSKGTGYDSPLHF. The CDR3, as DNA: TGTGCCACCAGCAAAGGGACAGGGTATGATTCACCCCTCCACTTT. The gene calls are TRBV15 and TRBJ1-6, with 9 positions matching TRBD1. The CDR3 runs to 15 residues. V lost 4 bases, J lost 8 bases, and 6 bases stayed unmatched. The germline CDR1 and CDR2 sequences are LNHNV and YYDKDF (reference sequence).

V gene TRBV6-2 or TRBV6-3 combines with J gene TRBJ2-2, with TRBD1 as a possible D gene (6 bases). With 2 bases removed from V and 1 base from J, the gap between germline ends came to 14 bases. The germline CDR1 and CDR2 sequences are MNHEY and SVGEGT. This CDR3 spans 17 amino acids. The CDR3 loop reads CASSYRRGTLNTGELFF. CDR3 coding DNA: TGTGCCAGCAGTTACCGAAGGGGGACATTGAACACCGGGGAGCTGTTTTTT.

This chain joins TRBV9 and TRBJ1-1; possibly TRBD1 for D (5 bases). V was trimmed by 0 bases and J by 5 bases, leaving 14 bases between them. This CDR3 is 15 amino acids long. Germline CDR1 and CDR2: SGDLS and YYNGEE. The CDR3 DNA sequence: TGTGCCAGCAGCGTAGGGGTGCAGGGCGTAACTGAAGCTTTCTTT. This gives the protein CASSVGVQGVTEAFF.

V gene TRBV19 combines with J gene TRBJ2-1, with a tentative D call TRBD1 (6 bases). The V gene's germline CDR1 is LNHDA and CDR2 SQIVND (reference sequence). This CDR3 is 14 amino acids long. V dropped 8 bases and J dropped 0 bases, with 11 bases sitting between them. The CDR3 DNA reads as TGTGCCAGTCTCGGACAGAGCTCCTACAATGAGCAGTTCTTC. This gives the protein CASLGQSSYNEQFF. Drawing the rest from reference TRBV19 and TRBJ2-1, the complete variable domain is DGGITQSPKYLFRKEGQNVTLSCEQNLNHDAMYWYRQDPGQGLRLIYYSQIVNDFQKGDIAEGYSVSREKKESFPLTVTSAQKNPTAFYLCASLGQSSYNEQFFGPGTRLTVL.

V gene TRBV12-3 or TRBV12-4 combines with J gene TRBJ1-1; 8 bases fit TRBD1. With V trimmed by 6 bases and J by 11 bases, 8 bases remained unmatched. The CDR3 is 12 amino acids. CDR3 bases: TGTGCCAGCAGAAAGGACAGGGCGATGGCTTTCTTT. Translated: CASRKDRAMAFF.

The chain links TRBV2 to TRBJ1-1; 7 bases align to TRBD1. Trimming removed 6 bases from V and 4 bases from J; junction bases left unmatched: 2. The CDR3 totals 12 residues. The germline V gene encodes CDR1 SNHLY and CDR2 FYNNEI. CDR3 loop: CASRRDSTEAFF. The CDR3 DNA sequence: TGTGCCAGCAGGCGGGACAGCACTGAAGCTTTCTTT. Using reference TRBV2 and TRBJ1-1 for the parts outside the CDR3, the full variable domain is EPEVTQTPSHQVTQMGQEVILRCVPISNHLYFYWYRQILGQKVEFLVSFYNNEISEKSEIFDDQFSVERPDGSNFTLKIRSTKLEDSAMYFCASRRDSTEAFFGQGTRLTVV.

This clone was observed a handful of times. This chain connects TRBV18 to TRBJ2-7, with D hard to call. This CDR3 contains 14 residues. CDR1 and CDR2 (germline): KGHSH, LQKENI. V lost 0 bases to trimming and J lost 2 bases, with 8 bases between them. In DNA, the CDR3 is TGTGCCAGCTCACCACCAGCCTCTCCCTACGAGCAGTACTTC. Its translation is CASSPPASPYEQYF.

The rearrangement uses TRBV12-3 or TRBV12-4 and TRBJ1-5, with TRBD1 matching 11 bases. V shed 9 bases and J 6 bases; nucleotides not matched to a gene: 4. The CDR3 runs to 13 residues. The CDR3 coding sequence is TGTGCCAGTCTGGGACAGGGGGGTCAGCCCCAGCATTTT. It encodes CASLGQGGQPQHF.

The chain joins TRBV5-8 to TRBJ1-2; TRBD1 is a possible D gene (5 bases). Germline-derived CDR1 and CDR2 are SGHTS and YDEGEE. Trimming left V 2 bases short and J 7 bases short, with 12 bases between. The CDR3 runs 13 residues. CDR3 loop: CASSFDSPSGYTF. The CDR3 DNA sequence: TGTGCCAGCAGCTTTGACAGTCCCAGTGGCTACACCTTC.

V and J are TRBV7-2 and TRBJ2-7, with TRBD2 matching over 8 bases. V gave up 5 bases and J gave up 0 bases; unmatched junction bases: 6. Germline assignment: CDR1 SGHTA and CDR2 FQGNSA. This CDR3 comprises 15 residues. The CDR3 region is CASSPAGTSSYEQYF. The CDR3, as DNA: TGTGCCAGCAGCCCTGCCGGGACTAGCTCCTACGAGCAGTACTTC.

This clone was seen only once. The chain uses TRBV18 and TRBJ1-5; 8 nucleotides align to TRBD1. Germline V CDR1 and CDR2: KGHSH, LQKENI. The CDR3 is 16 residues long. V shed 3 bases and J 9 bases; nucleotides not matched to a gene: 13. This CDR3 is CASSPAGQEVMAPQHF. The CDR3 region has the DNA TGTGCCAGCTCACCGGCGGGACAGGAGGTAATGGCGCCCCAGCATTTT.

This chain uses TRBV6-6 with TRBJ2-5; 8 bases map to TRBD2. This CDR3 is built from 14 residues. V lost 7 bases to trimming and J lost 4 bases; unmatched junction nucleotides: 8. Germline CDR1 MNHNY, CDR2 SVGAGI (reference sequence). The CDR3: CASTPGGGRETQYF. CDR3 nucleotides: TGTGCCAGCACCCCGGGGGGGGGCAGAGAGACCCAGTACTTC.

The chain employs TRBV5-1 and TRBJ2-2, with 8 bases aligning to TRBD1. The CDR3 contains 17 residues. Germline CDR1 reads SGHRS; CDR2 reads YFSETQ. With 2 bases clipped from V and 3 bases from J, the junction kept 9 bases outside the gene matches. CDR3 amino acids: CASSLPQGVGDTGELFF. Here the CDR3 DNA reads TGCGCCAGCAGCTTACCACAGGGGGTCGGGGACACCGGGGAGCTGTTTTTT.

This chain's CDR3 is CSVEDPRAGYSKQYF. The CDR3 DNA reads TGCAGCGTTGAAGATCCCCGAGCAGGGTATAGCAAGCAGTACTTC. The genes are TRBV29-1 and TRBJ2-7; TRBD1 is a possible D gene (5 bases). The ends were cut back, 0 bases at V and 8 bases at J, with 20 bases in the middle. CDR1 is SQVTM and CDR2 is ANQGSEA in the germline V gene. This CDR3 comprises 15 residues.